This T cell receptor (beta chain) was sequenced for a study of blood T cells in healthy people across ages (dated by TCRdb to the mid-2010s). For context, the study as a whole: In model experiments, template switching captured about one uniquely barcoded TCR beta cDNA molecule for every two T cells. Four age groups were formed from the donors: young (average roughly 15 years), middle-aged (around 40), aged (62) and long-lived (about 80). Two additional independent replicas of 1 million unique cDNA reads from the same blood draw were analyzed for two donors (one aged 18 to 30 and one aged 80 or older). To avoid experimental bias, donors of different ages were distributed randomly across sequencing lanes. Using deep sequencing normalized with unique cDNA molecular identifiers, the study measured how TCR beta repertoire diversity changes with age.

Overall study outcomes, separate from this receptor: Observed TCR beta diversity correlated strongly with the percentage of naive T cells measured by flow cytometry. Because donor CMV infection status was unknown, age-related changes in expanded clonotypes were potentially confounded. Estimates of total diversity based on one million sequenced T cells were considered lower bounds and underestimates. Compared with the aged group, the long-lived group had more naive CD4+ T cells, fewer expanded clones and increased TCR diversity, a pattern suggesting age selection. As age increased, observed TCR beta diversity per million T cells dropped in a roughly linear way, and a significant reduction was already evident by age 40. Bulk unsorted PBMC profiling prevented conclusive comparison of naive and antigen-experienced compartments.

Concerning this clonotype: Its antigen is currently not known. No much larger clone is present one base from it, and per-base qualities are unavailable.

Libraries were made using 5' RACE. The instrument given in TCRdb is Illumina HiSeq 2500. The second PCR ran for roughly 7 to 12 cycles and used a J-beta primer mix along with a sample-barcoded 5' primer. A unique molecular identifier was introduced onto each TCR beta cDNA molecule by a template-switch 5' adaptor carrying 12 random nucleotides. Each sample yielded at least 2.5 million CDR3-containing paired-end reads. The Mint cDNA synthesis kit, primed by a TRBC-specific oligonucleotide, was used to synthesize first-strand cDNA from all RNA. After uracil-DNA glycosylase treatment, a first 18-cycle PCR used universal primers M1SS and BC2_uni_R on all cDNA. Concerning the study's data processing: For normalization, 1 million high-quality reads were randomly selected from each sample, with every read carrying a distinct molecular identifier. Reads with shared molecular identifiers were discarded instead of being binned into consensus sequences. MiTCR, run with a Q25 quality threshold and the strictest error-elimination algorithm, handled CDR3 identification, clonotype clustering and error correction. A nonparametric unseen species model with Euler transformation was used to estimate a lower bound on total TCR beta diversity. TCRdb reran the public reads through fastp at Q25 and MiXCR, keeping productive beta chains. Identical CDR3 protein sequences are pooled into one entry, listed with their most common genes and DNA. TCRdb assigned the V and J calls; the authors' analysis was not used. This sample lists 2 million or so distinct CDR3 sequences; around 48% were detected once. Clones ranked in the top ten supply around 2.1% of the sample.

The donors were roughly 39 Caucasian individuals from Russia, aged about 6 to 95 years, who were systemically healthy. About 10 milliliters of peripheral blood were collected from each donor into EDTA-treated Vacutainer tubes. Ficoll-Paque density-gradient centrifugation was used to isolate PBMCs, with at least 7 million per sample. Trizol reagent was used to extract total RNA from the PBMCs, yielding at least 5 micrograms per sample. For every donor, an aliquot of PBMCs went through flow cytometry to measure the percentages of naive CD45RAhigh/CD27high T cells. The clonotype originates from a woman aged 40 to 50 in good health. The sequenced material came from blood.

The sequence in DNA is TGCGCCAGCAGCTCAAGCGGGGCACTACACAATGAGCAGTACTTC. This sequence encodes CASSSSGALHNEQYF. The V and J genes are TRBV5-1 and TRBJ2-5; 7 bases in the junction line up with TRBD2. After removal of 3 bases from V and 11 bases from J, the junction retains 16 bases not matched to a gene. CDR1 and CDR2 (SGHRS, YFSETQ) derive from the germline V gene. Its CDR3 holds 15 amino acids, cysteine through phenylalanine. The CDR3 DNA has 45 bases and is translated from base 1.